Given below is one T cell receptor beta chain in context. The data originate from a study of blood T cell repertoires in COVID-19. Looking at the study overall: The analysed material was cDNA or gDNA that came from T cells, B-cell-depleted T cells, or PBMCs.

After removal of 8 bases from V and 2 bases from J, the junction contained 24 bases not matched to a gene. CDR1 is WNHNN, CDR2 SYGVQD, per germline (reference sequence). The CDR3 is 19 amino acids. As processed by the authors: Amplification of reference gene primers was used by the study to estimate nucleated cell counts. Generated by immunoSEQ multiplex PCR, the TCRdb table keeps only in-frame clones and is missing some. D and trimming come from the DNA, and the V and J calls and clone size come from that table. Among some 300,000 clones listed, about 88% were seen once. The TCR comes from a woman in her seventies with COVID-19, enrolled during active disease. The V gene is TRBV10-1, the J gene TRBJ2-7; 7 positions agree with TRBD1. Sequences were obtained from peripheral blood. CDR3 protein: CASRSYDRVCSVGPYEQYF. The CDR3 bases are TGCGCCAGCCGCTCCTATGACAGGGTATGCTCTGTGGGTCCCTACGAGCAGTACTTC.